This T cell receptor beta chain appears in the sequencing data of a study of blood T cells in healthy people across ages. Looking at the study overall: Template switching caught about one barcoded beta molecule for each two T cells. Broader study findings: Versus aged donors, long-lived donors had higher diversity and more naive CD4+ cells.

The sample providers were healthy Caucasian people from Russia, aged roughly 6 to 95. Peripheral blood from each donor was collected in a volume of approximately 9.2 milliliters. About this clonotype: Its antigen is unknown.

The CDR3 has 14 amino acids. Germline CDR1 MGHRA, CDR2 YSYEKL. The ends were cut back, 0 bases at V and 5 bases at J, with 10 bases in the middle. A sample-barcoded 5' primer and a J-beta primer mix were used in a second PCR of roughly 6 to 12 cycles. TCRdb re-derived calls from the 5' RACE reads in MiXCR, one entry per CDR3 protein. The sample has about a million distinct CDR3 sequences; roughly 51% are singletons. This TCR came from a woman aged 55 to 70 in good health. Input material: blood. The chain recombines TRBV4-1 with TRBJ2-5; D is unresolved. CDR3 DNA sequence: TGCGCCAGCAGCCAAGATTATACTGGCGAGACCCAGTACTTC. Translated, it gives CASSQDYTGETQYF.